Shown below are 7 T cell receptor beta chains from a single sample sequenced in a study of blood T cell repertoires in COVID-19 (dated by TCRdb to about 2020). Library method: the immunoSEQ multiplex PCR assay. TCRdb took this table from immuneACCESS and kept in-frame rearrangements with V and J called. Such tables lack part of the clones; where checked against another copy, unresolved V genes explain under half of the gap, and the rest is unexplained. Present in this sample are 56,000 or so clones, 87% of which were seen just once. Of the sample, more than 3.5% is held by the ten largest clones. Sequencing used peripheral blood. The source is a man aged 50 to 59 with acute or convalescent COVID-19.

The rearrangement joins TRBV2 to TRBJ2-5; 7 nucleotides match TRBD1. Unmatched junction bases numbered 3, after V lost 5 bases and J lost 0 bases. This CDR3 contains 14 residues. Germline values: CDR1 SNHLY, CDR2 FYNNEI. This chain's CDR3 is CASSLGQDQETQYF. The CDR3 region has the DNA TGTGCCAGCAGTCTAGGACAGGACCAAGAGACCCAGTACTTC.

The V call is TRBV11-2, the J call TRBJ2-2; 7 bases match TRBD1. Germline V lookup: CDR1 SGHAT, CDR2 FQNNGV. With 1 base clipped from V and 7 bases from J, the junction kept 3 bases outside the gene matches. This CDR3 has 14 amino acids. The CDR3 loop reads CASSLVAGGGELFF. The CDR3 nucleotides read TGTGCCAGCAGCTTAGTTGCAGGGGGCGGGGAGCTGTTTTTT.

The chain recombines TRBV6-5 with TRBJ1-6, with D unresolved. The germline gives CDR1 MNHEY, CDR2 SVGAGI. Trimming took 7 bases from V and 7 from J, leaving 14 bases between them. This CDR3 contains 14 residues. For the CDR3, the DNA is TGTGCCAGCATTCTCAGAGGAAGCAATTCACCCCTCCACTTT. It translates to CASILRGSNSPLHF.

The chain carries TRBV2 and TRBJ1-2; no clear D. This CDR3 comprises 15 residues. Deletions cut 10 bases from V and 6 bases from J, with 24 bases between. Germline V CDR1 and CDR2: SNHLY, FYNNEI. This CDR3 reads CATKPRVGGLDGYTF. In DNA, the CDR3 is TGTGCCACCAAACCAAGGGTGGGAGGGTTGGATGGCTACACCTTC.

CDR3 in DNA: TGTGCCACTACCGGGACTGAGAAGAATGAGCAGTTCTTC. Its protein is CATTGTEKNEQFF. The chain combines TRBV24-1 with TRBJ2-1, with D possibly matching TRBD2 (6 bases). CDR3 size: 13 residues. V lost 10 bases and J lost 7, with 16 bases in between. The germline V gene has CDR1 KGHDR and CDR2 SFDVKD.

This chain links TRBV2 with TRBJ2-7; TRBD1 aligns across 12 bases. V lost 2 bases to trimming and J lost 12 bases; unmatched junction nucleotides: 8. This CDR3 has 14 amino acids. Germline V gene lookup returns CDR1 SNHLY and CDR2 FYNNEI. CDR3 loop: CASSETGTGGAMYF. CDR3 in DNA: TGTGCCAGCAGTGAAACCGGGACAGGGGGCGCGATGTACTTC.

The DNA for the CDR3 is TGTGCCAGTAGTATAGGACGGGGGAAAGGTGAAAAACTGTTTTTT. Residues: CASSIGRGKGEKLFF. V and J are TRBV19 and TRBJ1-4; a weak D match, TRBD1 (5 bases). The CDR3 has 15 residues. Germline lookup yields CDR1 LNHDA and CDR2 SQIVND (reference sequence). The V and J ends lost 1 base and 7 bases respectively, with 13 bases between them.